These 16 T cell receptor beta chains share one sample of origin, sequenced in a study of T-cell reconstitution after alpha-beta-depleted transplantation in children. Preparation of the TCRbeta library involved a method that used unique molecular identifiers. TCRdb re-called the PCR reads through MiXCR, storing one row per CDR3 protein. The sample shows about 350,000 distinct CDR3 sequences, less than 15% of them seen only once. Sequenced material: PBMCs, taken from the stem cell graft. All receptors derive from a human donor who donated a stem cell graft to a child with Fanconi anemia.

There are a few counts of this clonotype. This chain uses TRBV11-2 with TRBJ2-1, with a weak D call TRBD2 (7 bases). In germline, CDR1 is SGHAT, CDR2 FQNNGV. Trimming took 4 bases from V and 0 from J, leaving 16 bases between them. The CDR3 loop spans 17 amino acids. The CDR3 loop is CASSSRGGTSSYNEQFF. The CDR3, as DNA: TGTGCCAGCAGCTCAAGGGGGGGGACAAGCTCCTACAATGAGCAGTTCTTC. Combining the CDR3 with reference TRBV11-2 and TRBJ2-1 gives the whole variable domain EAGVAQSPRYKIIEKRQSVAFWCNPISGHATLYWYQQILGQGPKLLIQFQNNGVVDDSQLPKDRFSAERLKGVDSTLKIQPAKLEDSAVYLCASSSRGGTSSYNEQFFGPGTRLTVL.

This clonotype has a handful of counts. V is TRBV29-1 and J is TRBJ1-3; D is unclear. The CDR3 runs to 14 residues. Germline assignment: CDR1 SQVTM and CDR2 ANQGSEA. Trimming took off 4 bases at V and 4 bases at J, with 14 bases between the two ends. The CDR3 bases are TGCAGCGTTGCCCATCCCCAGAAAGGAAACACCATATATTTT. It yields the protein CSVAHPQKGNTIYF.

This clonotype turned up a few times. CDR3 sequence: CASSPPGATNSYEQYF. CDR3 bases: TGTGCCAGCAGTCCACCAGGGGCTACTAACTCCTACGAGCAGTACTTC. The chain links TRBV6-1 to TRBJ2-7, with D perhaps TRBD1 (6 bases). In germline, CDR1 is MNHNS, CDR2 SASEGT. This CDR3 comprises 16 residues. V gave up 5 bases and J gave up 0 bases, with 17 bases separating them.

This clonotype was seen ten or more times. The chain employs TRBV12-3 or TRBV12-4 and TRBJ2-5, with D possibly being TRBD1 or TRBD2 (5 bases each). The CDR3 is made up of 13 amino acids. Deletions cut 6 bases from V and 4 bases from J, with 12 bases between. CDR3 amino acids: CASSPGPVETQYF. Here the CDR3 DNA reads TGTGCCAGCAGCCCGGGACCGGTAGAGACCCAGTACTTC.

This clonotype was seen ten or more times. The DNA for the CDR3 is TGTGCCAGCAGTCTTACAGTGGGCTCAGGCTTATATGGCTACACCTTC. This gives the protein CASSLTVGSGLYGYTF. V and J are TRBV27 and TRBJ1-2, with D unclear. The CDR3 contains 16 residues. CDR1 and CDR2 from the germline V gene are MNHEY and SMNVEV (reference sequence). The germline V and J ends were trimmed by 5 bases and 5 bases, with 21 bases remaining between them.

J is TRBJ2-4 and V is TRBV6-5, with D perhaps being TRBD1 or TRBD2 (7 bases each). Deletions cut 2 bases from V and 3 bases from J, with 11 bases between. The CDR3 length is 15 residues. The germline gives CDR1 MNHEY, CDR2 SVGAGI. The CDR3 DNA sequence: TGTGCCAGCAGTTACCAGGGGGGGGGCAAAAACATTCAGTACTTC. Amino acid sequence: CASSYQGGGKNIQYF.

The V gene is TRBV5-1, the J gene TRBJ1-1; D unclear. CDR1 and CDR2 (germline): SGHRS, YFSETQ. V was pared by 1 base and J by 1 base, with 8 bases between. CDR3 length: 14 amino acids. This CDR3 is CASSLTAANTEAFF. In DNA form, the CDR3 reads TGCGCCAGCAGCTTGACAGCCGCGAACACTGAAGCTTTCTTT.

This clonotype was found a few times. The chain uses TRBV28 and TRBJ2-5; 11 bases fit TRBD2. V lost 10 bases, J lost 2 bases, and 18 bases stayed unmatched. The CDR3 runs to 18 residues. Germline lookup yields CDR1 MDHEN and CDR2 SYDVKM. Written as DNA, the CDR3 is TGTGCCACCTCGACCGATATTGATCCTAGCGGGAGGCAAGAGACCCAGTACTTC. It specifies CATSTDIDPSGRQETQYF. The whole variable domain, filled in from reference TRBV28 and TRBJ2-5, reads DVKVTQSSRYLVKRTGEKVFLECVQDMDHENMFWYRQDPGLGLRLIYFSYDVKMKEKGDIPEGYSVSREKKERFSLILESASTNQTSMYLCATSTDIDPSGRQETQYFGPGTRLLVL.

Worth noting for this clonotype: The CDR3 does not end in the conserved phenylalanine or tryptophan, so this is likely a read error. The gene calls are TRBV5-1 and TRBJ2-5; TRBD1 might be the D (7 bases). The last part of the DNA fits TRBJ2-1 better; the J call may be wrong. Looked up from germline, CDR1 is SGHRS and CDR2 is YFSETQ. The CDR3 totals 14 residues. In DNA form, the CDR3 reads TGCGCCAGCAGCCTGGAGGGACAGCAAGAGACCCAGTTCTAC. Its protein is CASSLEGQQETQFY.

This chain uses TRBV28 with TRBJ1-5, with a possible D match to TRBD1 (5 bases). CDR3 length: 13 amino acids. Trimming took 3 bases from V and 5 from J, leaving 8 bases between them. Germline V gene sequence: CDR1 MDHEN, CDR2 SYDVKM. CDR3 sequence reads: CASSFLGHQPQHF. In nucleotides, the CDR3 is TGTGCCAGCAGTTTTCTGGGACATCAGCCCCAGCATTTT.

This clonotype has just a few counts. This chain connects TRBV12-3 or TRBV12-4 to TRBJ2-2; D gene uncertain. V shed 6 bases and J shed 4 bases, with 9 bases lying between them. The length of the CDR3 is 13 residues. The DNA for the CDR3 is TGTGCCAGCAGCCCAAACCCCACCGGGGAGCTGTTTTTT. Protein sequence: CASSPNPTGELFF.

The CDR3 DNA is TGTGCCAGCAGCGTAGCAACGGGGGGGCCGGTGGATACGCAGTATTTT. Its translation: CASSVATGGPVDTQYF. The rearrangement joins TRBV9 to TRBJ2-3, with 8 positions matching TRBD2. Per germline, CDR1 SGDLS and CDR2 YYNGEE. There are 16 residues in the CDR3. V shed 0 bases and J 6 bases; nucleotides not matched to a gene: 9.

This rearrangement joins TRBV11-2 to TRBJ2-1, with 7 positions matching TRBD1. The CDR3 spans 17 residues. Germline V CDR1 and CDR2: SGHAT, FQNNGV. The J segment lost 5 bases and the V segment lost 0 bases, leaving 10 bases of the junction unmatched. DNA of the CDR3: TGTGCCAGCAGCTTAGATCTTCGGGCAGGGGGTAACAATGAGCAGTTCTTC. Protein: CASSLDLRAGGNNEQFF.

The V gene is TRBV12-3 or TRBV12-4, the J gene TRBJ2-5; 9 nucleotides align to TRBD2. The CDR3 runs 16 residues. The trim removed 4 bases at V and 2 bases at J, leaving 8 bases unmatched. CDR3 coding DNA: TGTGCCAGCAGTTATTTTCAGACTAGCGGACAAGAGACCCAGTACTTC. Amino acid sequence: CASSYFQTSGQETQYF.

The gene calls are TRBV12-3 or TRBV12-4 and TRBJ2-7, with a possible D match to TRBD1 (5 bases). Trimming left V 11 bases short and J 6 bases short, with 14 bases between. This CDR3 has 11 amino acids. The CDR3 region is CASQGGTEQYF. DNA of the CDR3: TGTGCCTCCCAGGGCGGAACCGAGCAGTACTTC.

Here the CDR3 reads CASRPGQGINTQYF. In DNA form, the CDR3 reads TGTGCCAGCAGGCCGGGACAGGGGATAAATACGCAGTATTTT. The V gene is TRBV12-3 or TRBV12-4, the J gene TRBJ2-3; 10 bases fit TRBD1. There are 14 residues in the CDR3. J lost 7 bases, V lost 6 bases, and 7 bases had no gene match.